This T cell receptor (beta chain) was recovered during a study of shared clonotypes between healthy human individuals. CD45RO-negative, CCR7-positively selected cells formed the naive CD8 fraction, excluding terminally differentiated effector memory CD45RA+ cells. Produced via immunoSEQ multiplex PCR; TCRdb's table is partial and in-frame only. Seen here are roughly 570,000 clones, 95% to 98% observed once, and the top ten hold around 0.3%. About this clone: The same CDR3 also results from other DNA sequences found in this sample.

This CDR3 has 14 residues. Trimming stripped 1 base from V and 4 bases from J, with 8 bases between. In germline, CDR1 is SEHNR, CDR2 FQNEAQ (reference sequence). Sequencing used naive CD8+ T cells sorted from blood. The V call is TRBV7-9, the J call TRBJ1-5; D is possibly TRBD1 (5 bases). This receptor was obtained from a man in his thirties or forties in good health. CDR3 in DNA: TGTGCCAGCAGCTTAGTGGGGGGAAATCAGCCCCAGCATTTT. As protein: CASSLVGGNQPQHF.